This T cell receptor (beta chain) was recorded in a study of blood T cell repertoires in COVID-19. As for the study in general: Researchers got acute and convalescent COVID-19 samples from the United States, Italy and Spain. The analysed material was cDNA or gDNA that came from T cells, B-cell-depleted T cells, or PBMCs.

Clones were sequenced by immunoSEQ multiplex PCR, and TCRdb holds only the in-frame ones, with some missing. Of about 220,000 clones listed, over 75% are singletons. The germline CDR1 and CDR2 sequences are SGHNT and YYREEE (reference sequence). J lost 1 base, V lost 6 bases, and 9 bases had no gene match. This CDR3 has 16 residues. Material for sequencing was peripheral blood. The V gene is TRBV5-4, the J gene TRBJ2-3, with 9 bases fitting TRBD2. The clonotype was recovered from a human donor in a cohort sampled during active COVID-19. The CDR3 reads CASTLGRTSGTDTQYF. CDR3 nucleotide sequence: TGTGCCAGCACCCTGGGGCGGACTAGCGGCACAGATACGCAGTATTTT.